What follows are 32 T cell receptor beta chains derived from one specimen sequenced in a study of immune heterogeneity within non-small cell lung tumors. Bulk tumor genomic DNA constituted the template, at 550 to 750 ng per sample. Multiple biopsies spaced far apart were taken from each primary tumor during surgery. Patients underwent curative surgery for non-small cell lung cancer (untreated and newly diagnosed). TCR beta CDR3 was amplified by multiplex PCR, first round 10 cycles, 32 V and 13 J primers. One entry per CDR3 protein, called by TCRdb with MiXCR from the multiplex PCR reads. Of around 20,000 distinct CDR3 sequences in the sample, approximately 26% were seen once. Sequenced sample: lung tumor tissue. Receptors originate from a man aged 35 to 55 with non-small cell lung cancer.

Note on this clonotype: An end of the junction differs from the germline gene, which may be a read error. This chain joins TRBV27 and TRBJ1-1, with TRBD1 identical over 9 bases. Germline CDR1 is MNHEY and CDR2 is SMNVEV (reference sequence). The CDR3 loop spans 18 amino acids. The CDR3 DNA is TGTGCCAGCAGTCCCTATCGACAGGGGGTTTACATGAACGCTGAAGCTTTCTTT. It yields the protein CASSPYRQGVYMNAEAFF.

This clonotype was seen a handful of times. The chain is built from TRBV5-1 and TRBJ2-3, with TRBD1 identical over 9 bases. The CDR3 length is 16 residues. The trim removed 0 bases at V and 6 bases at J, leaving 8 bases unmatched. Germline values: CDR1 SGHRS, CDR2 YFSETQ. CDR3 DNA sequence: TGCGCCAGCAGCTTGGGGTATGGACAGGGGAGCGATACGCAGTATTTT. Encoded protein: CASSLGYGQGSDTQYF.

The chain combines TRBV4-2 with TRBJ2-5; D is unclear. This CDR3 is built from 14 residues. V lost 3 bases, J lost 4 bases, and 12 bases lay in between. Germline lookup yields CDR1 LGHNA and CDR2 YNFKEQ. The CDR3 region has the DNA TGTGCCAGCAGCCAGAACCCCCGGCGAGAGACCCAGTACTTC. It yields the protein CASSQNPRRETQYF.

The chain is built from TRBV11-3 and TRBJ1-3; D gene unclear. CDR3 size: 15 residues. The V gene's germline CDR1 is SGHNT and CDR2 YENEEA. Trimming pared 3 bases from V and 0 bases from J, leaving 9 bases between. CDR3 protein: CASSFSGNSGNTIYF. In DNA, the CDR3 is TGTGCCAGCAGCTTTAGCGGAAACTCTGGAAACACCATATATTTT.

Concerning this clonotype itself: The junction departs from the called germline gene at one end, perhaps through a read error. The rearrangement joins TRBV19 to TRBJ2-7; maybe TRBD1 (6 bases). The CDR3 totals 13 residues. Germline V gene data show CDR1 as LNHDA and CDR2 as SQIVND (reference sequence). The CDR3 is CASSYRVTYEKYF. The CDR3 region has the DNA TGTGCCAGTAGTTACAGGGTAACCTACGAGAAGTACTTC.

This clonotype is medium-sized within its sample. The chain couples TRBV27 to TRBJ2-7; 9 positions agree with TRBD1. The CDR3 sequence is 14 residues long. Germline-derived CDR1 and CDR2 are MNHEY and SMNVEV (reference sequence). The trim removed 3 bases at V and 4 bases at J, leaving 4 bases unmatched. DNA for the CDR3: TGTGCCAGCAGTTTGGGACAGGGTCTGTACGAGCAGTACTTC. Its translation is CASSLGQGLYEQYF.

This clonotype was detected only a few times. The chain couples TRBV3-1 to TRBJ1-2; D gene unclear. The V end lost 0 bases, the J end lost 4 bases, and 18 bases lay between the germline ends. Germline V CDR1 and CDR2: LGHDT, YNNKEL (reference sequence). There are 17 residues in the CDR3. CDR3 coding DNA: TGTGCCAGCAGCCAAGAGGGAAGCATATCAAGCAGCTATGGCTACACCTTC. Translating it yields CASSQEGSISSSYGYTF.

Points on this clonotype: Just one base apart from a much larger clone, this may be a read error. The chain recombines TRBV19 with TRBJ1-5; D uncertain. There are 15 residues in the CDR3. The germline CDR1 and CDR2 sequences are LNHDA and SQIVND (reference sequence). V lost 10 bases and J lost 4, with 20 bases in between. The CDR3 region is CATRTTRRKNQPQHF. CDR3 DNA sequence: TGTGCCACCCGAACGACCAGGAGAAAAAATCAGCCCCAGCATTTT. Full variable domain (rest looked up from reference TRBV19 and TRBJ1-5): DGGITQSPKYLFRKEGQNVTLSCEQNLNHDAMYWYRQDPGQGLRLIYYSQIVNDFQKGDIAEGYSVSREKKESFPLTVTSAQKNPTAFYLCATRTTRRKNQPQHFGDGTRLSIL.

The V and J genes are TRBV7-9 and TRBJ2-7, with 10 positions matching TRBD1. The CDR3 has 15 amino acids. Germline V gene sequence: CDR1 SEHNR, CDR2 FQNEAQ (reference sequence). V shed 5 bases, J shed 4 bases, and the junction held 8 bases outside the gene matches. DNA for the CDR3: TGTGCCAGCAGCCTTCCCAGGACAGGGGGGTACGAGCAGTACTTC. It codes for CASSLPRTGGYEQYF.

This chain connects TRBV7-3 to TRBJ2-7; 7 nucleotides match TRBD2. The J segment lost 4 bases and the V segment lost 8 bases, leaving 14 bases of the junction unmatched. Looked up from germline, CDR1 is SGHTA and CDR2 is FQGTGA. The CDR3 loop spans 15 amino acids. For the CDR3, the DNA is TGTGCCAGCCGCCTGGGGGGGGGTCCGGCGTACGAGCAGTACTTC. Translated: CASRLGGGPAYEQYF.

The sample holds many counts of this clonotype. CDR3 in amino acids: CASSPSASQRITDTQYF. The DNA of the CDR3 is TGTGCCAGCAGCCCCTCGGCCTCCCAACGGATCACAGATACGCAGTATTTT. The J gene is TRBJ2-3, the V gene TRBV27; no clear D. V was cut by 6 bases and J by 2 bases, with 21 bases left in between. CDR1 is MNHEY and CDR2 is SMNVEV in the germline V gene (reference sequence). The CDR3 runs 17 residues.

Worth noting for this clonotype: The junction departs from germline at one end; a sequencing error may be responsible. This rearrangement joins TRBV9 to TRBJ2-1; a weak D match, TRBD1 (5 bases). The CDR3 contains 16 residues. The germline V gene encodes CDR1 SGDLS and CDR2 YYNGEE. The CDR3 is CASRVGVGTSYNEQFF. The DNA for the CDR3 is TGTGCCAGCAGGGTAGGGGTGGGTACTTCCTACAATGAGCAGTTCTTC.

Concerning this clonotype itself: A clone one base away is much larger, so this may be a read error. This chain uses TRBV7-2 with TRBJ1-4, with TRBD1 matching over 12 bases. Germline CDR1 is SGHTA and CDR2 is FQGNSA. This CDR3 region has 16 residues. The CDR3 region has the DNA TGTGTCAGCAGCCCTCGAGCCGGGACAGGGGGCGGAAAACTGTTTTTT. Protein product: CVSSPRAGTGGGKLFF.

Of note for this clonotype: Just one base apart from a much larger clone, this may be a read error. The rearrangement joins TRBV7-8 to TRBJ2-2; TRBD2 aligns across 12 bases. J was trimmed by 5 bases and V by 5 bases; bases with no gene match: 6. CDR1 and CDR2 from the germline V gene are SGHVS and FQNEAQ. The CDR3 is 16 amino acids. CDR3 sequence: CASSTWTSGMTGELFF. The CDR3 DNA reads TGTGCCAGCAGCACATGGACTAGCGGGATGACCGGGGAGCTGTTTTTT.

Only a few counts were recorded for this clonotype. The V and J genes are TRBV29-1 and TRBJ1-2; D call uncertain. Trimming pared 5 bases from V and 6 bases from J, leaving 16 bases between. CDR1 SQVTM and CDR2 ANQGSEA come from the germline V gene. The CDR3 has 13 residues. The CDR3 region is CSVSSQAVNGYTF. The CDR3 DNA sequence: TGCAGCGTTTCGTCCCAAGCGGTTAATGGCTACACCTTC.

By frequency in the sample, this clonotype is medium-sized (0.01 to 0.1%). This chain connects TRBV12-3 or TRBV12-4 to TRBJ2-7; TRBD2 matches at 7 bases. CDR3 length: 14 residues. V dropped 0 bases and J dropped 7; count of bases not matched to a gene: 6. CDR3 DNA sequence: TGTGCCAGCAGTTTAGCGGGAGGGCCAAAGGAGCAGTACTTC. Translation: CASSLAGGPKEQYF.

The chain couples TRBV20-1 to TRBJ2-7; D gene ambiguous. V was clipped by 5 bases and J by 0 bases, with 14 bases between them. Germline CDR1 reads DFQATT; CDR2 reads SNEGSKA (reference sequence). This CDR3 is built from 14 residues. CDR3 in amino acids: CSACRGSYSYEQYF. The CDR3 bases are TGCAGTGCTTGCCGAGGCAGCTACTCCTACGAGCAGTACTTC.

In the case of this clonotype: Given a much more abundant clone one base away, this may be a read error. This rearrangement joins TRBV27 to TRBJ2-7, with 13 nucleotides matching TRBD2. The CDR3 is 17 residues long. Per the germline V gene, CDR1 is MNHEY and CDR2 is SMNVEV (reference sequence). DNA for the CDR3: TGTGCCAGCAGTTTAGAGGGGGGGACTAGCGGGATTCACGAGCACTACTTC. Amino acids: CASSLEGGTSGIHEHYF.

For this clonotype: A read error is possible here, since a much larger clone lies one base away. The chain is built from TRBV6-2 or TRBV6-3 and TRBJ1-2; D call uncertain. Germline loops: CDR1 MNHEY, CDR2 SVGEGT. The CDR3 length is 11 residues. The V and J ends lost 10 bases and 1 base respectively, with 7 bases between them. CDR3 DNA: TGTGCCATCAGCCTTAACTATGGCTACACCTTC. Amino acid sequence: CAISLNYGYTF.

This clonotype counts as medium-sized. CDR3 DNA sequence: TGTGCCAGCCGAAATCCGGATACAACAGGAAACAATCAGCCCCAGCATTTT. It is translated as CASRNPDTTGNNQPQHF. The chain joins TRBV6-2 or TRBV6-3 to TRBJ1-5, with D perhaps TRBD1 (5 bases). This CDR3 region has 17 residues. With 8 bases removed from V and 3 bases from J, the gap between germline ends came to 23 bases. CDR1 and CDR2 from the germline V gene are MNHEY and SVGEGT.

Concerning this clonotype: This may arise from a read error, as a much more abundant clone is one base away. This sequence joins TRBV4-3 and TRBJ1-5; D is possibly TRBD1 (6 bases). The germline V gene has CDR1 LGHNA and CDR2 YSLEER. The CDR3 totals 14 residues. The CDR3, as DNA: TGCGTCAGCAGCCTGGGGGCGGGCAATCAGCCCCAGCATTTT. Translated: CVSSLGAGNQPQHF.

This chain links TRBV4-1 with TRBJ2-5; tentative D call: TRBD2 (6 bases). CDR3 size: 16 residues. V shed 0 bases and J shed 2 bases, with 13 bases lying between them. The germline CDR1 and CDR2 sequences are MGHRA and YSYEKL. This CDR3 is CASSQDFGGTQETQYF. CDR3 DNA sequence: TGCGCCAGCAGCCAAGATTTCGGGGGAACTCAAGAGACCCAGTACTTC.

This clonotype was counted a few times. V is TRBV7-9 and J is TRBJ2-7; possible D gene TRBD2, 5 bases. CDR3 size: 12 residues. Germline V gene sequence: CDR1 SEHNR, CDR2 FQNEAQ (reference sequence). Trimming shortened V by 5 bases and J by 4 bases, and 9 bases separated the two germline ends. DNA of the CDR3: TGTGCCAGCAGCCCAGGACTTTACGAGCAGTACTTC. Its protein is CASSPGLYEQYF.

This clonotype is termed medium-sized. The gene calls are TRBV28 and TRBJ1-6, with 9 bases fitting TRBD1. Germline V gene sequence: CDR1 MDHEN, CDR2 SYDVKM. The CDR3 sequence is 15 residues long. V lost 7 bases, J lost 10 bases, and 11 bases stayed unmatched. The CDR3 DNA follows: TGTGCCAGCACTCCTAGGGACAGGGTTTACTCACCCCTCCACTTT. Protein sequence: CASTPRDRVYSPLHF.

This clonotype was detected ten times or more. The chain recombines TRBV11-2 with TRBJ1-6, with D unclear. Trimming removed 3 bases at V and 0 bases at J, with 6 bases between. The CDR3 is made up of 15 amino acids. Germline values: CDR1 SGHAT, CDR2 FQNNGV. DNA of the CDR3: TGTGCCAGCAGCTTTGAATTCTCCTATAATTCACCCCTCCACTTT. This encodes CASSFEFSYNSPLHF.

As concerns this clonotype: A read error may be the cause here, since a much bigger clone is one base away. J is TRBJ2-6 and V is TRBV19, with 8 bases aligning to TRBD2. Germline V gene sequence: CDR1 LNHDA, CDR2 SQIVND (reference sequence). The CDR3 is 15 amino acids. The CDR3 coding sequence is TGTTCCAGTAGGGGACTAGTGGCTGGGGCCAACGTCCTGACTTTC. It yields the protein CSSRGLVAGANVLTF.

This clonotype was recorded a few times. The genes are TRBV30 and TRBJ1-4; D uncertain. This CDR3 has 17 residues. Trimming took 0 bases from V and 8 from J, leaving 22 bases between them. Germline V gene sequence: CDR1 GTSNPN, CDR2 SVGIG (reference sequence). Here the CDR3 DNA reads TGTGCCTGGAGTGTCACGGAGGAAAAATTATACCGCGAAAAACTGTTTTTT. This encodes CAWSVTEEKLYREKLFF.

With respect to this clonotype: A much larger clonotype is one base distant, so this may be a read error. This chain uses TRBV7-3 with TRBJ2-2; perhaps TRBD2 as D (5 bases). V lost 9 bases, J lost 1 base, and 12 bases lay in between. The germline V gene has CDR1 SGHTA and CDR2 FQGTGA. This CDR3 region has 14 residues. The CDR3: CARRQAVNTGELFF. The CDR3 DNA sequence: TGTGCCAGGCGGCAAGCGGTGAACACCGGGGAGCTGTTTTTT.

Comment on this clonotype: A much larger clonotype is one base distant, so this may be a read error. This CDR3 reads CATSGGDGEGSYEQCF. Written as DNA, the CDR3 is TGTGCCACCAGTGGGGGGGACGGGGAGGGCTCCTACGAGCAGTGCTTC. The chain has TRBV24-1 and TRBJ2-7; 7 bases map to TRBD2. The CDR3 loop spans 16 amino acids. The V gene's germline CDR1 is KGHDR and CDR2 SFDVKD.

In its sample, this clonotype is medium-sized. This chain uses TRBV5-1 with TRBJ1-5; no reliable D call. The V and J ends lost 1 base and 2 bases respectively, with 10 bases between them. From germline, CDR1 is SGHRS and CDR2 YFSETQ. The CDR3 loop spans 15 amino acids. The CDR3: CASSLWAGGNQPQHF. The CDR3 coding sequence is TGCGCCAGCAGCTTGTGGGCCGGCGGCAATCAGCCCCAGCATTTT.

This clonotype is categorized as medium-sized. This chain uses TRBV11-3 with TRBJ2-3, with D possibly TRBD1 on 6 matching bases. The ends were cut back, 1 base at V and 0 bases at J, with 11 bases in the middle. Germline CDR1 and CDR2: SGHNT and YENEEA. The CDR3 is 16 amino acids. The DNA for the CDR3 is TGTGCCAGCAGCTTAGGGACAGATCTTAGCACAGATACGCAGTATTTT. The encoded protein is CASSLGTDLSTDTQYF.

The rearrangement uses TRBV9 and TRBJ2-3; D might be TRBD2 (6 bases). The CDR3 has 15 residues. The germline gives CDR1 SGDLS, CDR2 YYNGEE. V lost 3 bases and J 3 bases, leaving 14 bases between the germline ends. CDR3 protein: CASSAGVALTDTQYF. DNA of the CDR3: TGTGCCAGCAGCGCGGGGGTAGCACTAACAGATACGCAGTATTTT.